The 32 T cell receptor beta chains below all came from one sample that was sequenced in a study of cytomegalovirus exposure and HLA in healthy donors. Vbeta (60) and Jbeta (13) primers were used in the PCR. Generated by immunoSEQ multiplex PCR, the TCRdb table keeps only in-frame clones and is missing some. Among 75,000 to 90,000 clones, around 70% were seen once, and the ten largest hold roughly 11%. Sequenced sample: PBMCs. The origin of the receptors is a middle-aged woman in good health and CMV-seropositive.

The rearrangement uses TRBV5-1 and TRBJ1-6, with 7 bases that match TRBD1. Germline CDR1 is SGHRS and CDR2 is YFSETQ. This CDR3 has 14 residues. Trimming took 3 bases from V and 5 from J; bases not matched to a gene: 2. CDR3 coding DNA: TGCGCCAGCAGCTCTGGACAGGATAATTCACCCCTCCACTTT. Translating gives CASSSGQDNSPLHF.

The rearrangement links TRBV4-1 to TRBJ2-2; 7 positions agree with TRBD2. The ends lost 1 base at V and 4 bases at J; junction bases unmatched: 0. The CDR3 sequence is 14 residues long. Germline CDR1 and CDR2: MGHRA and YSYEKL. CDR3 DNA: TGCGCCAGCAGCCAAGGGGAGGGCACCGGGGAGCTGTTTTTT. Residues: CASSQGEGTGELFF.

The chain has TRBV5-4 and TRBJ2-7; 9 nucleotides agree with TRBD1. The trim removed 1 base at V and 2 bases at J, leaving 1 base unmatched. The CDR3 spans 14 residues. Germline CDR1 reads SGHNT; CDR2 reads YYREEE (reference sequence). The CDR3 region is CASSLWDRAYEQYF. DNA for the CDR3: TGTGCCAGCAGCTTGTGGGACAGGGCCTACGAGCAGTACTTC.

This clone was observed a handful of times. This chain uses TRBV5-1 with TRBJ2-1; 10 bases map to TRBD2. The CDR3 has 16 amino acids. Germline V gene lookup returns CDR1 SGHRS and CDR2 YFSETQ. Trimming took 0 bases from V and 10 from J; bases not matched to a gene: 10. CDR3: CASSLGPSGGAGEQFF. DNA of the CDR3: TGCGCCAGCAGCTTGGGCCCCAGCGGGGGGGCCGGGGAGCAGTTCTTC.

This clone has a handful of counts. The CDR3 DNA reads TGTGCCAGCAGTGAAGGGACAGGGGACAGGAAGAATGGCTACACCTTC. Residues: CASSEGTGDRKNGYTF. The chain recombines TRBV2 with TRBJ1-2; 9 nucleotides match TRBD1. With 1 base clipped from V and 6 bases from J, the junction kept 9 bases outside the gene matches. The CDR3 spans 16 residues. The germline V gene has CDR1 SNHLY and CDR2 FYNNEI.

This clone was detected only a few times. The rearrangement links TRBV5-1 to TRBJ1-1; the match to TRBD1 covers 10 bases. After removal of 0 bases from V and 4 bases from J, the junction contained 3 bases not matched to a gene. This CDR3 is 15 amino acids long. CDR1 and CDR2 from the germline V gene are SGHRS and YFSETQ. The CDR3 protein is CASSLERTGGTEAFF. For the CDR3, the DNA is TGCGCCAGCAGCTTGGAACGGACAGGGGGCACTGAAGCTTTCTTT.

In this sample, this clone turned up a few times. The V and J genes are TRBV5-1 and TRBJ1-1; 8 positions agree with TRBD1. Trimming cost V 4 bases and J 6 bases; bases outside gene matches: 11. Germline V gives CDR1 SGHRS, CDR2 YFSETQ. This CDR3 comprises 15 residues. For the CDR3, the DNA is TGCGCCAGCAGCGAACAGGGGGGCGCTAGATCTGAAGCTTTCTTT. Protein sequence: CASSEQGGARSEAFF.

This clone was seen just once. The chain employs TRBV2 and TRBJ2-5, with 14 nucleotides matching TRBD2. The CDR3 has 16 residues. V shed 8 bases and J 4 bases; nucleotides not matched to a gene: 9. Germline lookup yields CDR1 SNHLY and CDR2 FYNNEI. The CDR3 reads CASGGLAGVRGETQYF. CDR3 DNA sequence: TGTGCCAGCGGGGGACTAGCGGGAGTAAGAGGAGAGACCCAGTACTTC. Supplemented by reference TRBV2 and TRBJ2-5, the full variable domain reads EPEVTQTPSHQVTQMGQEVILRCVPISNHLYFYWYRQILGQKVEFLVSFYNNEISEKSEIFDDQFSVERPDGSNFTLKIRSTKLEDSAMYFCASGGLAGVRGETQYFGPGTRLLVL.

The chain couples TRBV19 to TRBJ2-6; perhaps TRBD2 as D (5 bases). Germline CDR1 and CDR2: LNHDA and SQIVND (reference sequence). CDR3 length equals 15 residues. The V and J ends lost 6 bases and 6 bases respectively, with 15 bases between them. CDR3 region: CASRAGLPAANVLTF. For the CDR3, the DNA is TGTGCCAGTAGGGCGGGCCTCCCTGCGGCCAACGTCCTGACTTTC.

V usage is TRBV6-1 and J usage is TRBJ2-7; 7 bases align to TRBD1. CDR3 length equals 15 residues. Germline CDR1 is MNHNS and CDR2 is SASEGT. V dropped 2 bases and J dropped 0; count of bases not matched to a gene: 4. CDR3 sequence reads: CASSEPTGSSYEQYF. The CDR3 DNA is TGTGCCAGCAGTGAACCGACAGGGAGCTCCTACGAGCAGTACTTC.

The chain employs TRBV19 and TRBJ1-2; 7 positions agree with TRBD1. Unmatched junction bases numbered 4, after V lost 1 base and J lost 2 bases. The V gene's germline CDR1 is LNHDA and CDR2 SQIVND (reference sequence). The CDR3 has 15 residues. The CDR3 protein is CASSIVGTENYGYTF. The CDR3 coding sequence is TGTGCCAGTAGTATAGTTGGGACAGAAAACTATGGCTACACCTTC.

This clone occurred once. The chain links TRBV30 to TRBJ2-1; D remains ambiguous. The CDR3 is 11 amino acids. V dropped 0 bases and J dropped 9 bases, with 6 bases sitting between them. In germline, CDR1 is GTSNPN, CDR2 SVGIG (reference sequence). This chain's CDR3 is CAWSVAGEQFF. Written as DNA, the CDR3 is TGTGCCTGGAGTGTAGCTGGTGAGCAGTTCTTC.

Remarks on this clone: The junction departs from the called germline gene at one end, perhaps through a read error. Distinct nucleotide sequences in the sample also encode this CDR3. J is TRBJ1-1 and V is TRBV7-2, with TRBD1 identical over 7 bases. The CDR3 spans 15 residues. Germline V gene sequence: CDR1 SGHTA, CDR2 FQGNSA. Here the CDR3 reads CASSLEQGVNTEAFF. CDR3 sequence (DNA): TGTGCCAGCAGCTTAGAGCAGGGGGTCAACACTGAAGCCTTCTTT.

The rearrangement links TRBV10-1 to TRBJ2-1; the D gene is possibly TRBD2 (6 bases). Looked up from germline, CDR1 is WNHNN and CDR2 is SYGVQD (reference sequence). This CDR3 region has 17 residues. Between the trimmed V and J ends, which lost 0 bases and 0 bases, there was a span of 12 bases. CDR3 nucleotide sequence: TGCGCCAGCAGTGAGTCGGGGGGTCCTCGCTCCTACAATGAGCAGTTCTTC. Residues: CASSESGGPRSYNEQFF.

This clone was seen only a few times. The V gene is TRBV5-6, the J gene TRBJ1-4, with D unclear. The CDR3 contains 15 residues. CDR1 is SGHDT, CDR2 YYEEEE, per germline. Between the trimmed V and J ends, which lost 4 bases and 3 bases, there was a span of 13 bases. This CDR3 reads CASSAYREPNEKLFF. As DNA, the CDR3 is TGTGCCAGCAGCGCATACAGAGAACCTAATGAAAAACTGTTTTTT.

This clone has only a few counts. This chain joins TRBV10-3 and TRBJ1-1, with 7 bases fitting TRBD1. Germline lookup yields CDR1 ENHRY and CDR2 SYGVKD. J gave up 4 bases and V 7 bases, and 3 bases lay outside the gene matches. CDR3 size: 12 residues. The CDR3 nucleotides are TGTGCCATCACAGGGGGTGGCACTGAAGCTTTCTTT. Its translation: CAITGGGTEAFF.

This clone has a handful of counts. This chain connects TRBV5-6 to TRBJ2-3; 8 bases agree with TRBD2. This CDR3 comprises 16 residues. V lost 3 bases and J lost 3; bases outside the gene matches: 9. The germline V gene has CDR1 SGHDT and CDR2 YYEEEE. CDR3 sequence: CASSSIAGIWTDTQYF. The CDR3 nucleotides read TGTGCCAGCAGCTCTATAGCGGGAATCTGGACAGATACGCAGTATTTT.

The chain recombines TRBV7-8 with TRBJ2-5; the match to TRBD1 covers 10 bases. Germline loops: CDR1 SGHVS, CDR2 FQNEAQ. V lost 4 bases to trimming and J lost 7 bases; unmatched junction nucleotides: 9. There are 15 residues in the CDR3. The CDR3 region is CASSSRTGGVATQYF. Here the CDR3 DNA reads TGTGCCAGCAGCTCTCGGACAGGGGGAGTAGCGACCCAGTACTTC.

This clone appeared a few times. V and J are TRBV5-5 and TRBJ1-1, with TRBD1 matching over 9 bases. The CDR3 is 15 residues long. Germline-derived CDR1 and CDR2 are SGHKS and YYEKEE (reference sequence). Trimming cost V 0 bases and J 0 bases; bases outside gene matches: 0. The CDR3 nucleotides are TGTGCCAGCAGCTTGGGGACAGGGGTGAACACTGAAGCTTTCTTT. Its translation is CASSLGTGVNTEAFF.

The V call is TRBV5-1, the J call TRBJ2-3; a possible D gene is TRBD2 (6 bases). Between the trimmed V and J ends, which lost 7 bases and 4 bases, there was a span of 13 bases. CDR1 and CDR2 (germline): SGHRS, YFSETQ. The CDR3 runs to 13 residues. The CDR3 DNA sequence: TGCGCCAGCTCGGTTGGGGGGTCAGATACGCAGTATTTT. It translates to CASSVGGSDTQYF.

The chain recombines TRBV6-1 with TRBJ2-1, with D possibly matching TRBD1 (5 bases). The length of the CDR3 is 12 residues. Trimming removed 5 bases from V and 7 bases from J, with 9 bases in between. CDR1 and CDR2 (germline): MNHNS, SASEGT. The CDR3 DNA sequence: TGTGCCAGCAGTTCTCAGGGAAATGAGCAGTTCTTC. Translating it yields CASSSQGNEQFF.

The chain links TRBV6-5 to TRBJ2-1; TRBD2 matches 12 bases. This CDR3 contains 15 residues. The J segment lost 4 bases and the V segment lost 7 bases, leaving 5 bases of the junction unmatched. Germline V lookup: CDR1 MNHEY, CDR2 SVGAGI. The CDR3 coding sequence is TGTGCCAGCACCAAGGGACTAGCGGGTTACAATGAGCAGTTCTTC. This gives the protein CASTKGLAGYNEQFF.

This clone is medium-sized (0.01 to 0.1%) by share. The V call is TRBV9, the J call TRBJ1-1, with D perhaps matching TRBD1 (6 bases). This CDR3 contains 13 residues. From germline, CDR1 is SGDLS and CDR2 YYNGEE. Trimming shortened V by 5 bases and J by 4 bases, and 12 bases separated the two germline ends. This CDR3 reads CASRERGGTEAFF. In DNA form, the CDR3 reads TGTGCCAGCAGAGAAAGAGGGGGCACTGAAGCTTTCTTT.

In this sample, this clone turned up once. The rearrangement joins TRBV30 to TRBJ2-2, with a possible D match to TRBD2 (5 bases). The germline V and J ends were trimmed by 0 bases and 5 bases, with 13 bases remaining between them. Per germline, CDR1 GTSNPN and CDR2 SVGIG (reference sequence). There are 15 residues in the CDR3. The CDR3 nucleotides read TGTGCCTGGAGTGTAAGGACCTCGGGAACCGGGGAGCTGTTTTTT. Amino acids: CAWSVRTSGTGELFF.

This clone was seen once. V gene TRBV6-5 combines with J gene TRBJ1-1; maybe TRBD1 (5 bases). The CDR3 loop spans 15 amino acids. The germline V gene has CDR1 MNHEY and CDR2 SVGAGI. Deletions cut 6 bases from V and 1 base from J, with 15 bases between. The CDR3 DNA follows: TGTGCCAGCAGATTTTTCCGCGGGGGGAACACTGAAGCTTTCTTT. It encodes CASRFFRGGNTEAFF.

The chain combines TRBV20-1 with TRBJ1-2; 7 bases agree with TRBD1. CDR3 size: 11 residues. Per the germline V gene, CDR1 is DFQATT and CDR2 is SNEGSKA (reference sequence). The CDR3 reads CRSGQLAGYTF. The CDR3 bases are TGCAGATCGGGACAGTTAGCTGGCTACACCTTC.

The chain combines TRBV5-1 with TRBJ2-5, with TRBD1 matching over 7 bases. The J call is in doubt because the DNA end fits TRBJ2-7 better. This CDR3 has 13 residues. Germline V CDR1 and CDR2: SGHRS, YFSETQ. In DNA form, the CDR3 reads TGCGCCAGCAGCGAACAGGGGTTCCACGAGCAGTACTTC. Translation gives CASSEQGFHEQYF.

The V call is TRBV5-1, the J call TRBJ2-5; 8 positions agree with TRBD1. Germline assignment: CDR1 SGHRS and CDR2 YFSETQ. The CDR3 runs 16 residues. V trimming: 4 bases; J trimming: 3 bases; junction bases outside the gene matches: 11. In DNA form, the CDR3 reads TGCGCCAGCAGCCGTACCGGGACAGGTTACGAAGAGACCCAGTACTTC. Residues: CASSRTGTGYEETQYF.

The V call is TRBV9, the J call TRBJ1-4; 8 bases map to TRBD1. V gave up 3 bases and J gave up 8 bases; unmatched junction bases: 12. CDR3 length: 16 residues. CDR1 is SGDLS, CDR2 YYNGEE, per germline. The CDR3 coding sequence is TGTGCCAGCAGCGCCGGGGCACAGGGGGGGAAGGAAAAACTGTTTTTT. It codes for CASSAGAQGGKEKLFF.

This chain joins TRBV10-3 and TRBJ2-3; 9 nucleotides match TRBD2. Unmatched junction bases numbered 1, after V lost 6 bases and J lost 6 bases. Germline loops: CDR1 ENHRY, CDR2 SYGVKD. There are 12 residues in the CDR3. The CDR3 DNA follows: TGTGCCATCAGGGCGGGGGGGGATACGCAGTATTTT. It yields the protein CAIRAGGDTQYF.

The chain carries TRBV21-1 and TRBJ1-5; TRBD1 is the table's D call and was not checked against the DNA. TRBV21-1 is a listed pseudogene. This CDR3 is built from 16 residues. The CDR3 nucleotides are TGTGCCAGCAGCAAAACCCCGGGACAGCTTAATCAGCCCCAGCATTTT. Translation: CASSKTPGQLNQPQHF.

In its sample, this clone was seen many times. The V and J genes are TRBV5-1 and TRBJ2-3; tentatively, D is TRBD2 (6 bases). The germline CDR1 and CDR2 sequences are SGHRS and YFSETQ. The CDR3 totals 14 residues. V was shortened by 5 bases and J by 7 bases, with 17 bases between the two germline ends. CDR3: CASSPEPGLHTQYF. CDR3 in DNA: TGCGCCAGCAGTCCCGAACCGGGACTGCATACGCAGTATTTT. Variable domain in full (rest from reference TRBV5-1 and TRBJ2-3): KAGVTQTPRYLIKTRGQQVTLSCSPISGHRSVSWYQQTPGQGLQFLFEYFSETQRNKGNFPGRFSGRQFSNSRSEMNVSTLELGDSALYLCASSPEPGLHTQYFGPGTRLTVL.